The 28 T cell receptor beta chains listed next were all sequenced from one sample in a study of T-cell memory formation after mild COVID-19. TCRdb reprocessed the 5' RACE reads via MiXCR and lists one record per CDR3 protein. The profile covers about 560,000 distinct CDR3 sequences, with roughly 18% appearing a single time and about 11% taken by the ten largest. The sequenced sample consisted of PBMCs or a T cell subset sorted from them (not recorded which). Receptors were obtained from an adult woman who had mild COVID-19 (a few samples of this study predate the infection). Cell type and time point are not known.

V gene TRBV9 combines with J gene TRBJ2-1; D uncertain. This CDR3 contains 15 residues. V lost 4 bases, J lost 7 bases, and 18 bases lay in between. CDR1 is SGDLS, CDR2 YYNGEE, per germline. The DNA of the CDR3 is TGTGCCAGCAGCATCCTTTCTGGAGATTTGAATGAGCAGTTCTTC. Translation: CASSILSGDLNEQFF.

V usage is TRBV3-1 and J usage is TRBJ2-1; possibly TRBD1 for D (6 bases). Germline CDR1 is LGHDT and CDR2 is YNNKEL (reference sequence). V was trimmed by 6 bases and J by 7 bases, leaving 16 bases between them. The CDR3 spans 14 residues. CDR3 DNA sequence: TGTGCCAGCAGTCAGGCCTCAGACAGGAATGAGCAGTTCTTC. Translation gives CASSQASDRNEQFF.

In this sample, this clonotype turned up a few times. The chain links TRBV11-2 to TRBJ2-3; 8 nucleotides align to TRBD2. Losses at the gene ends were 4 bases for V and 15 bases for J; bases not matched to a gene: 18. CDR3 length: 15 amino acids. Germline CDR1 reads SGHAT; CDR2 reads FQNNGV. CDR3 protein: CASSSQGAVGTRLYF. The CDR3 DNA follows: TGTGCCAGCAGCTCCCAAGGAGCAGTCGGGACTAGGCTCTATTTT.

V gene TRBV7-3 combines with J gene TRBJ2-5; TRBD1 matches at 8 bases. The J segment lost 7 bases and the V segment lost 5 bases, leaving 12 bases of the junction unmatched. CDR1 and CDR2 (germline): SGHTA, FQGTGA. CDR3 length: 15 amino acids. The CDR3 DNA reads TGTGCCAGCAGCACCCGGCCTCAGGGACAGGCGACCCAGTACTTC. Translating gives CASSTRPQGQATQYF.

This clonotype was seen only a few times. V and J are TRBV5-1 and TRBJ2-5, with a weak D call TRBD1 (6 bases). Trimming left V 3 bases short and J 1 base short, with 19 bases between. The CDR3 contains 17 residues. Germline V gives CDR1 SGHRS, CDR2 YFSETQ. CDR3 residues: CASSSTAQGSVQETQYF. CDR3 nucleotide sequence: TGCGCCAGCAGCTCGACCGCACAGGGTTCGGTCCAAGAGACCCAGTACTTC.

This clonotype has only a few counts. The chain links TRBV7-2 to TRBJ2-5; 9 bases are a match to TRBD2. The CDR3 length is 16 residues. The germline V gene has CDR1 SGHTA and CDR2 FQGNSA. V lost 4 bases and J lost 7; bases outside the gene matches: 13. In DNA form, the CDR3 reads TGTGCCAGCAGCTCCCGTAGCGGGGGCGCTATCGGGACCCAGTACTTC. Translation: CASSSRSGGAIGTQYF.

The sample holds a few counts of this clonotype. The chain is built from TRBV20-1 and TRBJ1-2; D call uncertain. The ends were cut back, 2 bases at V and 7 bases at J, with 11 bases in the middle. Germline CDR1 is DFQATT and CDR2 is SNEGSKA (reference sequence). The length of the CDR3 is 12 residues. The CDR3 here is CSARLREGGYTF. DNA for the CDR3: TGCAGTGCTAGATTAAGGGAGGGTGGCTACACCTTC.

This clonotype was found a few times. The CDR3 loop reads CASSLAQGWETQYF. CDR3 nucleotide sequence: TGTGCCAGCAGCTTAGCACAGGGTTGGGAGACCCAGTACTTC. The V call is TRBV7-6, the J call TRBJ2-5, with D possibly matching TRBD1 (6 bases). Trimming took 0 bases from V and 5 from J, leaving 10 bases between them. Looked up from germline, CDR1 is SGHVS and CDR2 is FNYEAQ. The length of the CDR3 is 14 residues.

The rearrangement links TRBV5-1 to TRBJ1-6; D call uncertain. The CDR3 sequence is 16 residues long. V was trimmed by 4 bases and J by 7 bases, leaving 18 bases between them. CDR1 is SGHRS and CDR2 is YFSETQ in the germline V gene. CDR3 nucleotides: TGCGCCAGCAGCCGCGAACAACTCGCTGGGAATTCACCCCTCCACTTT. Its protein is CASSREQLAGNSPLHF. The full variable domain, rest sourced from reference TRBV5-1 and TRBJ1-6, is KAGVTQTPRYLIKTRGQQVTLSCSPISGHRSVSWYQQTPGQGLQFLFEYFSETQRNKGNFPGRFSGRQFSNSRSEMNVSTLELGDSALYLCASSREQLAGNSPLHFGNGTRLTVT.

J is TRBJ1-1 and V is TRBV9, with D perhaps TRBD1 (6 bases). Trimming shortened V by 0 bases and J by 5 bases, and 17 bases separated the two germline ends. Germline CDR1 reads SGDLS; CDR2 reads YYNGEE. CDR3 size: 16 residues. Here the CDR3 reads CASSVDSRAQGTEAFF. The CDR3 nucleotides are TGTGCCAGCAGCGTAGACTCGAGGGCACAGGGAACTGAAGCTTTCTTT. Full variable domain (remainder filled in from reference TRBV9 and TRBJ1-1): DSGVTQTPKHLITATGQRVTLRCSPRSGDLSVYWYQQSLDQGLQFLIQYYNGEERAKGNILERFSAQQFPDLHSELNLSSLELGDSALYFCASSVDSRAQGTEAFFGQGTRLTVV.

The chain joins TRBV6-5 to TRBJ1-5, with a weak D call TRBD1 (6 bases). The CDR3 covers 14 residues. Germline V gene sequence: CDR1 MNHEY, CDR2 SVGAGI. V lost 8 bases, J lost 0 bases, and 11 bases lay in between. The CDR3 DNA sequence: TGTGCCAGCCGGAGGGGGTATAGCAATCAGCCCCAGCATTTT. Translated: CASRRGYSNQPQHF.

There are a few counts of this clonotype. The chain combines TRBV5-1 with TRBJ2-1; D unresolved. This CDR3 has 14 amino acids. Germline CDR1 reads SGHRS; CDR2 reads YFSETQ. The ends were cut back, 0 bases at V and 10 bases at J, with 14 bases in the middle. The CDR3 nucleotides are TGCGCCAGCAGCTTGGGCGCCTCGGATGTGGAGCAGTTCTTC. This translates into CASSLGASDVEQFF.

In its sample, this clonotype was seen a few times. The chain links TRBV5-1 to TRBJ2-1; no clear D. The CDR3 contains 13 residues. The V gene lost 0 bases and the J gene lost 6 bases, with 7 bases spanning the gap. Germline V gene lookup returns CDR1 SGHRS and CDR2 YFSETQ. The CDR3: CASSLDTFNEQFF. In nucleotides, the CDR3 is TGCGCCAGCAGCTTGGACACTTTCAATGAGCAGTTCTTC.

J is TRBJ2-7 and V is TRBV12-3 or TRBV12-4; maybe TRBD2 (5 bases). The V gene lost 6 bases and the J gene lost 0 bases, with 18 bases spanning the gap. The CDR3 runs to 16 residues. The CDR3 sequence is CASSTRGLQPSYEQYF. CDR3 nucleotide sequence: TGTGCCAGCAGCACTCGCGGACTGCAGCCCTCCTACGAGCAGTACTTC.

This clonotype was observed a few times. The chain combines TRBV12-3 or TRBV12-4 with TRBJ2-1, with 10 nucleotides matching TRBD1. This CDR3 is 15 amino acids long. Trimming took 7 bases from V and 4 from J; bases not matched to a gene: 7. CDR3 coding DNA: TGTGCCAGCACCCCTTGGGACAGGGGATACAATGAGCAGTTCTTC. This translates into CASTPWDRGYNEQFF.

The chain is built from TRBV20-1 and TRBJ1-1; D not resolved. V was clipped by 5 bases and J by 1 base, with 11 bases between them. This CDR3 region has 13 residues. CDR1 and CDR2 (germline): DFQATT, SNEGSKA (reference sequence). In DNA, the CDR3 is TGCAGTGCTCGAAAAAGACAGAACACTGAAGCTTTCTTT. Translated: CSARKRQNTEAFF.

This clonotype occurred a few times. The rearrangement links TRBV18 to TRBJ2-1, with D unresolved. Germline V gene data show CDR1 as KGHSH and CDR2 as LQKENI. The CDR3 extends over 16 amino acids. Trimming removed 3 bases from V and 0 bases from J, with 12 bases in between. The CDR3 sequence: CASSPQGLDSYNEQFF. CDR3 in DNA: TGTGCCAGCTCACCCCAAGGATTAGACTCCTACAATGAGCAGTTCTTC. Variable domain in full (rest from reference TRBV18 and TRBJ2-1): NAGVMQNPRHLVRRRGQEARLRCSPMKGHSHVYWYRQLPEEGLKFMVYLQKENIIDESGMPKERFSAEFPKEGPSILRIQQVVRGDSAAYFCASSPQGLDSYNEQFFGPGTRLTVL.

This rearrangement joins TRBV5-1 to TRBJ2-7, with 9 positions matching TRBD2. CDR1 is SGHRS, CDR2 YFSETQ, per germline. This CDR3 is 18 amino acids long. J was trimmed by 1 base and V by 4 bases; bases with no gene match: 15. The CDR3 nucleotides read TGCGCCAGCAGCCCGCCCTTATCTGGGCGGGAGGGGTCCTACGAGCAGTACTTC. Its protein is CASSPPLSGREGSYEQYF.

The chain links TRBV4-3 to TRBJ2-2; D not resolved. The CDR3 extends over 14 amino acids. Trimming stripped 2 bases from V and 5 bases from J, with 9 bases between. Germline V CDR1 and CDR2: LGHNA, YSLEER. This chain's CDR3 is CASSQIRETGELFF. The CDR3 nucleotides read TGCGCCAGCAGCCAAATCCGAGAAACCGGGGAGCTGTTTTTT.

This clonotype was counted between two and nine times. Written as DNA, the CDR3 is TGCGCCAGCAGCTTGGTGGTGGGTAGCGAGCAGTTCTTC. Amino acids: CASSLVVGSEQFF. The chain carries TRBV5-1 and TRBJ2-1; D is unclear. The V end was cut by 0 bases, the J end by 10 bases, with 11 bases between. The CDR3 is 13 residues long. Germline loops: CDR1 SGHRS, CDR2 YFSETQ. Full variable domain (remainder filled in from reference TRBV5-1 and TRBJ2-1): KAGVTQTPRYLIKTRGQQVTLSCSPISGHRSVSWYQQTPGQGLQFLFEYFSETQRNKGNFPGRFSGRQFSNSRSEMNVSTLELGDSALYLCASSLVVGSEQFFGPGTRLTVL.

The chain has TRBV15 and TRBJ2-1, with TRBD2 matching over 7 bases. The CDR3 is 16 residues long. The J segment lost 8 bases and the V segment lost 1 base, leaving 11 bases of the junction unmatched. Germline loops: CDR1 LNHNV, CDR2 YYDKDF (reference sequence). The CDR3 region is CATSRARDYSGYEQFF. In nucleotides, the CDR3 is TGTGCCACCAGCAGAGCTCGGGACTATTCCGGGTATGAGCAGTTCTTC.

The V and J genes are TRBV12-3 or TRBV12-4 and TRBJ1-4; maybe TRBD1 (6 bases). V was clipped by 5 bases and J by 8 bases, with 18 bases between them. The CDR3 length is 15 residues. CDR3 region: CASSRGQKTPEKLFF. In DNA, the CDR3 is TGTGCCAGCAGTCGAGGACAGAAAACCCCAGAAAAACTGTTTTTT.

This clonotype was seen a single time. Possible read error: a much larger clone is one base away. J is TRBJ2-7 and V is TRBV6-6; D uncertain. V dropped 7 bases and J dropped 3 bases, with 16 bases sitting between them. Germline CDR1 is MNHNY and CDR2 is SVGAGI (reference sequence). The CDR3 contains 14 residues. CDR3 nucleotides: TGTGCCAGCAAGGCACAAGGAGATCTCTACGAGCAGTACTTC. Translated: CASKAQGDLYEQYF.

This clonotype was seen a few times. V usage is TRBV20-1 and J usage is TRBJ1-4, with D tentatively TRBD1 (5 bases). CDR3 length equals 17 residues. The ends were cut back, 0 bases at V and 8 bases at J, with 22 bases in the middle. CDR1 and CDR2 (germline): DFQATT, SNEGSKA (reference sequence). The chain's CDR3 is CSARDEGAGFKGEKLFF. CDR3 sequence (DNA): TGCAGTGCTAGAGATGAAGGGGCAGGGTTTAAAGGAGAAAAACTGTTTTTT.

In the case of this clonotype: Germline and junction disagree at one end, which may indicate a read error. The genes are TRBV4-1 and TRBJ2-3; D not resolved. CDR3 length: 13 residues. In germline, CDR1 is MGHRA, CDR2 YSYEKL. The CDR3 DNA sequence: TGCGCCAGCAGCCAACCGGGCTCACTTTCGCATTATTTT. Amino acid sequence: CASSQPGSLSHYF.

At least ten counts were recorded for this clonotype. The chain has TRBV12-3 or TRBV12-4 and TRBJ2-3; 13 bases agree with TRBD2. Losses at the gene ends were 7 bases for V and 9 bases for J; bases not matched to a gene: 16. The CDR3 consists of 17 residues. CDR3 sequence reads: CASTKGPTSGGAGTQYF. The CDR3 DNA is TGTGCCAGCACCAAGGGCCCTACTAGCGGGGGGGCCGGCACGCAGTATTTT.

Only one count was recorded for this clonotype. The chain recombines TRBV4-3 with TRBJ2-7; perhaps TRBD1 as D (7 bases). This CDR3 region has 14 residues. The V gene's germline CDR1 is LGHNA and CDR2 YSLEER. V gave up 1 base and J gave up 5 bases, with 12 bases separating them. This CDR3 reads CASSQARGVHEQYF. In DNA, the CDR3 is TGCGCCAGCAGCCAAGCCAGGGGGGTACACGAGCAGTACTTC.

A few counts support this clonotype. The CDR3, as DNA: TGTGCCAGCTCACTACAGGGGGCTACCGGCGGGGAGCTGTTTTTT. The encoded protein is CASSLQGATGGELFF. The chain employs TRBV18 and TRBJ2-2; 9 positions match TRBD1. This CDR3 has 15 residues. CDR1 is KGHSH, CDR2 LQKENI, per germline. V trimming: 4 bases; J trimming: 7 bases; junction bases outside the gene matches: 7.